These 24 T cell receptor beta chains came from one sample sequenced in a study of control samples from healthy donors and cancer patients. Sequenced by immunoSEQ multiplex PCR; TCRdb stores in-frame clones only, minus some. The sample includes approximately 70,000 clones, about nine tenths of them seen just once. Source material: PBMCs. Receptors originate from a man between 60 and 75 years old with colorectal cancer.

The CDR3, as DNA: TGTGCCAGCAGCCAAGGTCCAATGACAGGATATAATTCACCCCTCCACTTT. Amino acids: CASSQGPMTGYNSPLHF. The chain joins TRBV4-2 to TRBJ1-6; tentatively, D is TRBD1 (6 bases). CDR1 and CDR2 (germline): LGHNA, YNFKEQ. This CDR3 has 17 amino acids. Between the trimmed V and J ends, which lost 1 base and 4 bases, there was a span of 14 bases.

Here the CDR3 reads CASSQQLTGGEQYF. CDR3 bases: TGCGCCAGCAGCCAACAACTCACAGGGGGCGAGCAGTACTTC. The chain combines TRBV4-1 with TRBJ2-7; 8 nucleotides align to TRBD1. From germline, CDR1 is MGHRA and CDR2 YSYEKL. The CDR3 is 14 residues long. The V segment lost 2 bases and the J segment 6 bases; nucleotides outside the gene matches: 6.

The chain carries TRBV29-1 and TRBJ1-5, with 7 bases lining up with TRBD1. This CDR3 has 13 residues. The trim removed 6 bases at V and 5 bases at J, leaving 7 bases unmatched. Germline lookup yields CDR1 SQVTM and CDR2 ANQGSEA. DNA for the CDR3: TGCAGCGTCGCCGGGACAGCCGATCAGCCCCAGCATTTT. This codes for CSVAGTADQPQHF.

The gene calls are TRBV25-1 and TRBJ1-1, with 9 bases aligning to TRBD1. J lost 6 bases, V lost 6 bases, and 11 bases had no gene match. The CDR3 totals 15 residues. Germline CDR1 and CDR2: MGHDK and SYGVNS. This CDR3 is CASRRGTGGHSEAFF. In DNA, the CDR3 is TGTGCCAGCAGGAGGGGAACAGGGGGCCACTCTGAAGCTTTCTTT.

The chain combines TRBV7-2 with TRBJ1-5, with no clear D. The CDR3 is made up of 13 amino acids. The germline gives CDR1 SGHTA, CDR2 FQGNSA. V lost 1 base, J lost 3 bases, and 4 bases lay in between. The CDR3 region has the DNA TGTGCCAGCAGCTTAGGGGTCAATCAGCCCCAGCATTTT. Its protein is CASSLGVNQPQHF.

The CDR3 protein is CASSPGSGGGETQYF. CDR3 DNA: TGTGCCAGCAGCCCCGGATCAGGGGGCGGAGAGACCCAGTACTTC. The gene calls are TRBV5-5 and TRBJ2-5; 8 positions match TRBD1. The germline gives CDR1 SGHKS, CDR2 YYEKEE (reference sequence). Unmatched junction bases numbered 9, after V lost 4 bases and J lost 4 bases. There are 15 residues in the CDR3.

This clone appeared once. V and J are TRBV9 and TRBJ2-3; possibly TRBD1 for D (6 bases). V lost 0 bases and J 2 bases, leaving 10 bases between the germline ends. Germline loops: CDR1 SGDLS, CDR2 YYNGEE. The CDR3 totals 15 residues. The CDR3 nucleotides are TGTGCCAGCAGCGTAGGGGGGCTTATCACAGATACGCAGTATTTT. This codes for CASSVGGLITDTQYF.

The chain recombines TRBV6-5 with TRBJ2-4, with D possibly TRBD2 on 6 matching bases. The length of the CDR3 is 14 residues. CDR1 is MNHEY and CDR2 is SVGAGI in the germline V gene. The V and J ends lost 7 bases and 4 bases respectively, with 14 bases between them. This CDR3 is CASKTFGGKNIQYF. The DNA for the CDR3 is TGTGCCAGCAAAACTTTTGGGGGGAAAAACATTCAGTACTTC.

The chain recombines TRBV7-2 with TRBJ2-1; no clear D gene. Trimming left V 5 bases short and J 10 bases short, with 9 bases between. The germline V gene has CDR1 SGHTA and CDR2 FQGNSA. The length of the CDR3 is 11 residues. CDR3 coding DNA: TGTGCCAGCAGCAAAACTGAGGAGCAGTTCTTC. Its translation is CASSKTEEQFF.

CDR3 bases: TGTGCCAGCAGCGTAGATTGGGGTTCGCGGACCCAGTACTTC. Amino acids: CASSVDWGSRTQYF. This rearrangement joins TRBV9 to TRBJ2-5; D is ambiguous. In germline, CDR1 is SGDLS, CDR2 YYNGEE. CDR3 length: 14 residues. Trimming took off 0 bases at V and 7 bases at J, with 13 bases between the two ends. Based on the CDR3 plus reference TRBV9 and TRBJ2-5, the full variable domain is DSGVTQTPKHLITATGQRVTLRCSPRSGDLSVYWYQQSLDQGLQFLIQYYNGEERAKGNILERFSAQQFPDLHSELNLSSLELGDSALYFCASSVDWGSRTQYFGPGTRLLVL.

CDR3 sequence: CASSPARGYNEQFF. The CDR3 DNA reads as TGTGCCAGCAGCCCCGCCCGTGGGTACAATGAGCAGTTCTTC. The genes are TRBV7-9 and TRBJ2-1; D is ambiguous. V lost 5 bases to trimming and J lost 4 bases, with 12 bases between them. Germline assignment: CDR1 SEHNR and CDR2 FQNEAQ (reference sequence). This CDR3 has 14 residues.

The chain uses TRBV19 and TRBJ2-6; the D gene is possibly TRBD2 (6 bases). The germline V gene encodes CDR1 LNHDA and CDR2 SQIVND (reference sequence). CDR3 length equals 17 residues. Between the trimmed V and J ends, which lost 10 bases and 0 bases, there was a span of 19 bases. CDR3: CATTLAGFNSGANVLTF. DNA for the CDR3: TGTGCCACCACCCTCGCGGGGTTCAACTCTGGGGCCAACGTCCTGACTTTC.

The CDR3 DNA reads TGTGCCAGCAGCTTAGATGGACGGACGAATTCACCCCTCCACTTT. Its translation: CASSLDGRTNSPLHF. This chain joins TRBV5-4 and TRBJ1-6; D unresolved. V was clipped by 2 bases and J by 7 bases, with 13 bases between them. The germline V gene has CDR1 SGHNT and CDR2 YYREEE (reference sequence). This CDR3 has 15 amino acids.

This rearrangement joins TRBV4-1 to TRBJ2-3; D uncertain. CDR1 is MGHRA and CDR2 is YSYEKL in the germline V gene. V lost 1 base and J 0 bases, leaving 5 bases between the germline ends. This CDR3 has 14 residues. Here the CDR3 DNA reads TGCGCCAGCAGCCAAGTAGGTAGCACAGATACGCAGTATTTT. Amino acids: CASSQVGSTDTQYF.

The CDR3 region has the DNA TGTGCCAGCTCCGTCGAGGCCCAAACCTACGAGCAGTACTTC. It specifies CASSVEAQTYEQYF. The chain employs TRBV18 and TRBJ2-7; D gene ambiguous. The CDR3 totals 14 residues. The V gene lost 6 bases and the J gene lost 2 bases, with 14 bases spanning the gap. Germline V CDR1 and CDR2: KGHSH, LQKENI.

This chain links TRBV5-8 with TRBJ2-5; TRBD2 aligns across 9 bases. V lost 0 bases, J lost 5 bases, and 8 bases stayed unmatched. CDR1 and CDR2 (germline): SGHTS, YDEGEE. The CDR3 length is 16 residues. Written as DNA, the CDR3 is TGTGCCAGCAGCTTGGGTAGCGGGGGAGTAATCGAGACCCAGTACTTC. This translates into CASSLGSGGVIETQYF.

J is TRBJ2-1 and V is TRBV18; the D gene could be TRBD1 or TRBD2 (5 bases each). The CDR3 runs to 14 residues. Per the germline V gene, CDR1 is KGHSH and CDR2 is LQKENI. V was cut by 6 bases and J by 6 bases, with 15 bases left in between. CDR3 sequence (DNA): TGTGCCAGCTCCCTTAATGAGGGGAGCAATGAGCAGTTCTTC. Its protein product is CASSLNEGSNEQFF. The complete variable domain, with remaining parts taken from reference TRBV18 and TRBJ2-1, reads NAGVMQNPRHLVRRRGQEARLRCSPMKGHSHVYWYRQLPEEGLKFMVYLQKENIIDESGMPKERFSAEFPKEGPSILRIQQVVRGDSAAYFCASSLNEGSNEQFFGPGTRLTVL.

The V call is TRBV18, the J call TRBJ1-5; 7 nucleotides align to TRBD1. The V segment lost 2 bases and the J segment 5 bases; nucleotides outside the gene matches: 0. The CDR3 is made up of 13 amino acids. Germline V gene lookup returns CDR1 KGHSH and CDR2 LQKENI. Written as DNA, the CDR3 is TGTGCCAGCTCACCAGGACAGGATCAGCCCCAGCATTTT. Its translation: CASSPGQDQPQHF.

This chain connects TRBV3-1 (or the pseudogene TRBV3-2) to TRBJ2-5, with D possibly TRBD2 on 5 matching bases. CDR3 length equals 14 residues. From germline, CDR1 is LGHDT and CDR2 YNNKEL (reference sequence). V was pared by 4 bases and J by 4 bases, with 13 bases between. The CDR3 loop reads CASSPRTRGETQYF. DNA for the CDR3: TGTGCCAGCAGCCCCAGGACTCGGGGAGAGACCCAGTACTTC.

The rearrangement uses TRBV24-1 and TRBJ2-3; D remains unclear. The CDR3 extends over 15 amino acids. Germline values: CDR1 KGHDR, CDR2 SFDVKD. Trimming cost V 2 bases and J 6 bases, with 14 bases left between them. The CDR3, as DNA: TGTGCCACCAGTGATTCTAGAACAGTGGGGGATACGCAGTATTTT. This encodes CATSDSRTVGDTQYF.

The V call is TRBV4-1, the J call TRBJ2-6; D gene uncertain. The V end was cut by 4 bases, the J end by 5 bases, with 0 bases between. Germline-derived CDR1 and CDR2 are MGHRA and YSYEKL. CDR3 length equals 11 residues. CDR3 bases: TGCGCCAGCAGCCGGGCCAACGTCCTGACTTTC. Protein: CASSRANVLTF.

The chain recombines TRBV7-2 with TRBJ2-5; 11 bases agree with TRBD2. The germline gives CDR1 SGHTA, CDR2 FQGNSA. CDR3 length: 17 residues. The ends lost 4 bases at V and 5 bases at J; junction bases unmatched: 12. CDR3 in DNA: TGTGCCAGCAGCTCCACCCCTTTAGCGGGGGGGAGGGAGACCCAGTACTTC. Its translation: CASSSTPLAGGRETQYF.

This rearrangement joins TRBV2 to TRBJ2-5, with TRBD1 matching 7 bases. The CDR3 has 17 residues. Germline trimming cut 8 bases from V and 1 base from J; bases unmatched to any gene: 16. Germline lookup yields CDR1 SNHLY and CDR2 FYNNEI. Here the CDR3 DNA reads TGTGCCAGCGGTGGCCCAACAGGGGCGTCGATCCAAGAGACCCAGTACTTC. Translated: CASGGPTGASIQETQYF.

The chain uses TRBV6-4 and TRBJ2-3; TRBD2 aligns across 10 bases. Germline loops: CDR1 MRHNA, CDR2 SNTAGT. Germline trimming cut 5 bases from V and 2 bases from J; bases unmatched to any gene: 4. CDR3 length equals 15 residues. Written as DNA, the CDR3 is TGTGCCAGCAGTCTAGCGGGGGCGATCACAGATACGCAGTATTTT. It codes for CASSLAGAITDTQYF.